What follows are 21 T cell receptor beta chains derived from one specimen sequenced in a study of Ad26.COV2.S vaccination and SARS-CoV-2 variants. Treatment described: some 19 received Ad26.COV2.S at low or high dose, single or two shots; about 5 received placebo; per-sample allocation not given. Material that was analyzed had been drawn on day 63 after the first vaccine or placebo injection. Clones were sequenced by immunoSEQ multiplex PCR, and TCRdb holds only the in-frame ones, with some missing. The sample holds about 480,000 clones, around 88% seen once. The source was peripheral blood, collected in a trial of Ad26.COV2.S vaccine versus placebo. These receptors originate from a person aged 18 to 65 who received the Ad26.COV2.S COVID-19 vaccine or a placebo.

The chain couples TRBV6-6 to TRBJ2-1; 9 bases agree with TRBD1. After removal of 7 bases from V and 6 bases from J, the junction contained 7 bases not matched to a gene. Germline loops: CDR1 MNHNY, CDR2 SVGAGI (reference sequence). The length of the CDR3 is 14 residues. The CDR3 sequence is CASTSGTGTNEQFF. The DNA of the CDR3 is TGTGCCAGCACCTCCGGGACAGGGACCAATGAGCAGTTCTTC.

V is TRBV5-1 and J is TRBJ2-1, with D tentatively TRBD1 or TRBD2 (5 bases each). CDR1 and CDR2 (germline): SGHRS, YFSETQ. Trimming took 3 bases from V and 9 from J, leaving 13 bases between them. The CDR3 is 13 amino acids. CDR3 nucleotides: TGCGCCAGCAGCTCCCTGGGTGGGGGTGAGCAGTTCTTC. This sequence encodes CASSSLGGGEQFF.

The J gene is TRBJ2-7, the V gene TRBV4-3, with no clear D. The length of the CDR3 is 14 residues. Deletions cut 4 bases from V and 7 bases from J, with 17 bases between. The germline V gene encodes CDR1 LGHNA and CDR2 YSLEER. The CDR3 sequence is CASSLLPGVREQYF. The CDR3, as DNA: TGCGCCAGCAGCCTCCTACCCGGTGTGCGGGAGCAGTACTTC.

The rearrangement uses TRBV9 and TRBJ2-1; maybe TRBD2 (6 bases). Trimming took 4 bases from V and 2 from J, leaving 13 bases between them. CDR3 length: 15 residues. CDR1 is SGDLS, CDR2 YYNGEE, per germline. CDR3 residues: CASSLRGVAYNEQFF. CDR3 DNA sequence: TGTGCCAGCAGCTTGCGGGGTGTTGCCTACAATGAGCAGTTCTTC.

This chain connects TRBV25-1 to TRBJ2-5; 7 bases agree with TRBD2. Looked up from germline, CDR1 is MGHDK and CDR2 is SYGVNS. CDR3 length equals 14 residues. Losses at the gene ends were 2 bases for V and 9 bases for J; bases not matched to a gene: 9. The CDR3 nucleotides are TGTGCCAGCAGTGAAATTGGACTAGTTTCATCCCAGTACTTC. Translation gives CASSEIGLVSSQYF. The entire variable domain, with the rest obtained from reference TRBV25-1 and TRBJ2-5, is as follows: EADIYQTPRYLVIGTGKKITLECSQTMGHDKMYWYQQDPGMELHLIHYSYGVNSTEKGDLSSESTVSRIRTEHFPLTLESARPSHTSQYLCASSEIGLVSSQYFGPGTRLLVL.

The J gene is TRBJ2-7, the V gene TRBV6-5, with 10 bases fitting TRBD2. There are 15 residues in the CDR3. Germline CDR1 and CDR2: MNHEY and SVGAGI. V dropped 6 bases and J dropped 3; count of bases not matched to a gene: 8. CDR3 protein: CASRPGLAENYEQYF. CDR3 nucleotide sequence: TGTGCCAGCAGGCCCGGACTAGCGGAGAACTACGAGCAGTACTTC.

The rearrangement links TRBV6-1 to TRBJ2-6; the D gene is possibly TRBD1 (6 bases). CDR3 length: 15 amino acids. V lost 3 bases and J lost 2, with 8 bases in between. The germline V gene encodes CDR1 MNHNS and CDR2 SASEGT. The CDR3 DNA reads TGTGCCAGCAGTGACAACAGGGCTGGGGCCAACGTCCTGACTTTC. This encodes CASSDNRAGANVLTF.

This rearrangement joins TRBV6-1 to TRBJ2-2, with 9 bases fitting TRBD2. From germline, CDR1 is MNHNS and CDR2 SASEGT. The trim removed 2 bases at V and 0 bases at J, leaving 7 bases unmatched. The CDR3 is made up of 18 amino acids. The CDR3: CASSELGSGGPNTGELFF. The CDR3 bases are TGTGCCAGCAGTGAATTGGGTAGCGGGGGCCCGAACACCGGGGAGCTGTTTTTT.

The chain uses TRBV7-2 and TRBJ2-5, with D perhaps matching TRBD1 (6 bases). Germline-derived CDR1 and CDR2 are SGHTA and FQGNSA. This CDR3 spans 15 amino acids. V was cut by 4 bases and J by 4 bases, with 16 bases left in between. The CDR3 DNA sequence: TGTGCCAGCAGCTCCCGGGGACACCAGGGAGAGACCCAGTACTTC. Protein product: CASSSRGHQGETQYF.

The rearrangement uses TRBV15 and TRBJ2-5; D possibly uses TRBD1 or TRBD2 (8 bases each). This CDR3 region has 16 residues. Trimming cost V 0 bases and J 4 bases, with 15 bases left between them. CDR1 and CDR2 (germline): LNHNV, YYDKDF (reference sequence). The CDR3 DNA follows: TGTGCCACCAGCAGAGAGGACAGGGCGGGAGGAGAGACCCAGTACTTC. Its protein is CATSREDRAGGETQYF.

This clone was detected a few times. The V call is TRBV28, the J call TRBJ1-6; 9 positions match TRBD1. Trimming took 5 bases from V and 7 from J; bases not matched to a gene: 3. Germline CDR1 and CDR2: MDHEN and SYDVKM. This CDR3 comprises 14 residues. This CDR3 is CASSAGQGNSPLHF. The CDR3 DNA is TGTGCCAGCAGTGCGGGACAGGGAAATTCACCCCTCCACTTT.

The genes are TRBV20-1 and TRBJ2-7, with D perhaps given as TRBD1 or TRBD2 (5 bases each). This CDR3 has 10 residues. Germline V gene lookup returns CDR1 DFQATT and CDR2 SNEGSKA (reference sequence). This CDR3 reads CSPGPSEQYF. In DNA, the CDR3 is TGCAGCCCGGGGCCTAGCGAGCAGTACTTC.

V gene TRBV9 combines with J gene TRBJ2-1; 13 bases are shared with TRBD2. The junction had 3 bases not matched to a gene; V was cut back by 2 bases and J by 1 base. The CDR3 loop spans 17 amino acids. CDR1 is SGDLS and CDR2 is YYNGEE in the germline V gene. The CDR3 bases are TGTGCCAGCAGCGTCTGGACTAGCGGGAGATCCTACAATGAGCAGTTCTTC. This sequence encodes CASSVWTSGRSYNEQFF.

V and J are TRBV7-2 and TRBJ2-2; 7 nucleotides match TRBD1. Unmatched junction bases numbered 8, after V lost 6 bases and J lost 4 bases. Per germline, CDR1 SGHTA and CDR2 FQGNSA. This CDR3 spans 15 amino acids. The CDR3 DNA reads as TGTGCCAGCAGAGTAAAGGGGGCAGGCACCGGGGAGCTGTTTTTT. Translating it yields CASRVKGAGTGELFF.

The V call is TRBV28, the J call TRBJ2-7, with 9 bases that match TRBD1. V lost 6 bases to trimming and J lost 2 bases; unmatched junction nucleotides: 11. Germline assignment: CDR1 MDHEN and CDR2 SYDVKM. This CDR3 has 16 amino acids. CDR3 in amino acids: CASRQLGTGMAYEQYF. The CDR3 region has the DNA TGTGCCAGCAGGCAACTAGGGACAGGGATGGCCTACGAGCAGTACTTC. The variable domain in full, with the rest retrieved from reference TRBV28 and TRBJ2-7, is DVKVTQSSRYLVKRTGEKVFLECVQDMDHENMFWYRQDPGLGLRLIYFSYDVKMKEKGDIPEGYSVSREKKERFSLILESASTNQTSMYLCASRQLGTGMAYEQYFGPGTRLTVT.

J is TRBJ2-1 and V is TRBV11-2, with D possibly TRBD2 on 6 matching bases. V lost 2 bases, J lost 7 bases, and 9 bases lay in between. The CDR3 has 13 residues. Germline V CDR1 and CDR2: SGHAT, FQNNGV. In nucleotides, the CDR3 is TGTGCCAGCAGCTTAATCGGGAGTAATGAGCAGTTCTTC. Translated: CASSLIGSNEQFF. Complete variable domain (other parts from reference TRBV11-2 and TRBJ2-1): EAGVAQSPRYKIIEKRQSVAFWCNPISGHATLYWYQQILGQGPKLLIQFQNNGVVDDSQLPKDRFSAERLKGVDSTLKIQPAKLEDSAVYLCASSLIGSNEQFFGPGTRLTVL.

The genes are TRBV14 and TRBJ2-5; D unclear. The V gene lost 0 bases and the J gene lost 1 base, with 12 bases spanning the gap. This CDR3 comprises 16 residues. Germline V CDR1 and CDR2: SGHDN, FVKESK. The CDR3 DNA reads as TGTGCCAGCAGCCAAGATACTGGAACACCCCAAGAGACCCAGTACTTC. It translates to CASSQDTGTPQETQYF.

The chain links TRBV7-9 to TRBJ1-3, with 7 bases fitting TRBD1. CDR3 length equals 15 residues. V shed 1 base and J 3 bases; nucleotides not matched to a gene: 3. Germline V gene lookup returns CDR1 SEHNR and CDR2 FQNEAQ (reference sequence). CDR3 sequence reads: CASSLGRGFGNTIYF. The CDR3, as DNA: TGTGCCAGCAGCTTAGGCAGGGGGTTTGGAAACACCATATATTTT.

The chain is built from TRBV29-1 and TRBJ1-3; D call uncertain. Looked up from germline, CDR1 is SQVTM and CDR2 is ANQGSEA. V lost 6 bases, J lost 2 bases, and 11 bases lay in between. This CDR3 region has 13 residues. The CDR3 region has the DNA TGCAGCGTGACCTGGCAGACTGGAAACACCATATATTTT. As protein: CSVTWQTGNTIYF.

The chain is built from TRBV20-1 and TRBJ2-7; 9 nucleotides agree with TRBD2. V gave up 3 bases and J gave up 6 bases; unmatched junction bases: 9. This CDR3 contains 14 residues. The germline gives CDR1 DFQATT, CDR2 SNEGSKA (reference sequence). The CDR3 DNA follows: TGCAGTGCTAGTAGCGGGAGTGTTTCGGGCGAGCAGTACTTC. This translates into CSASSGSVSGEQYF.

The V gene is TRBV16, the J gene TRBJ1-2; D not resolved. The germline V gene has CDR1 KGHSY and CDR2 FQNENV. CDR3 length: 15 residues. Trimming took off 0 bases at V and 6 bases at J, with 14 bases between the two ends. The CDR3 region has the DNA TGTGCCAGCAGCCAATCGATGAGCCAGGCAAATGGCTACACCTTC. This translates into CASSQSMSQANGYTF.